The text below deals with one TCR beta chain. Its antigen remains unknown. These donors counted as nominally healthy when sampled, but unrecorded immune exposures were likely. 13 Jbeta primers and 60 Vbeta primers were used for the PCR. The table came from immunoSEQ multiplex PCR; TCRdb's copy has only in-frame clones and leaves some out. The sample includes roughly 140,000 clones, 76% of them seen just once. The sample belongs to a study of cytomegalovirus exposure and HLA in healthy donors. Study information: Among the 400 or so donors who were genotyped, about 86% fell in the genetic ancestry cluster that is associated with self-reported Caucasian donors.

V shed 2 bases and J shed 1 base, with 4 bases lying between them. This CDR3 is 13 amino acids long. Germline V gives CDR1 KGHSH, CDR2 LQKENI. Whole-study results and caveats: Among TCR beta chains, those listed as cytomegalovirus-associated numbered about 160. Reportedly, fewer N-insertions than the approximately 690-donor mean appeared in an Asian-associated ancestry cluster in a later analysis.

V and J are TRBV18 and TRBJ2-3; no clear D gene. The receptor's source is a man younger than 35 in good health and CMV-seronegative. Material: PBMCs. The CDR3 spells CASSPRGTDTQYF. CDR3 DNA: TGTGCCAGCTCACCAAGAGGCACAGATACGCAGTATTTT.